The 5 T cell receptor beta chains below come from one sample, sequenced in a study of blood T cell repertoires in COVID-19. Profiled with immunoSEQ multiplex PCR; TCRdb holds only in-frame clones, not every one. The repertoire holds roughly 290,000 clones, 87% seen once, with about 6% in the top ten. Source material: PBMCs or T cells enriched from blood (not recorded which). The source is a middle-aged woman who had recovered from COVID-19.

The rearrangement uses TRBV10-3 and TRBJ2-3; no reliable D call. This CDR3 region has 13 residues. The ends were cut back, 0 bases at V and 4 bases at J, with 5 bases in the middle. Germline V gene lookup returns CDR1 ENHRY and CDR2 SYGVKD. DNA of the CDR3: TGTGCCATCAGTGAGTCCAGTGCAGATACGCAGTATTTT. Amino acids: CAISESSADTQYF.

The chain employs TRBV28 and TRBJ2-7; weak D call: TRBD2 (6 bases). The ends were cut back, 3 bases at V and 0 bases at J, with 15 bases in the middle. In germline, CDR1 is MDHEN, CDR2 SYDVKM. There are 16 residues in the CDR3. The CDR3 reads CASSFFTSRSSYEQYF. CDR3 bases: TGTGCCAGCAGTTTTTTTACTAGCAGGAGCTCCTACGAGCAGTACTTC.

V usage is TRBV7-3 and J usage is TRBJ2-3; 15 bases match TRBD2. The germline gives CDR1 SGHTA, CDR2 FQGTGA. V was clipped by 5 bases and J by 5 bases; unmatched bases: 5. This CDR3 is 16 amino acids long. The CDR3 loop reads CASSIGLAGGIDTQYF. The CDR3, as DNA: TGTGCCAGCAGCATAGGACTAGCGGGAGGGATAGATACGCAGTATTTT.

In its sample, this clone was seen once. The chain employs TRBV7-9 and TRBJ2-5, with 7 bases fitting TRBD2. Germline-derived CDR1 and CDR2 are SEHNR and FQNEAQ (reference sequence). This CDR3 is 14 amino acids long. After removal of 5 bases from V and 2 bases from J, the junction contained 5 bases not matched to a gene. The CDR3 sequence is CASSTTSRQETQYF. The CDR3 coding sequence is TGTGCCAGCAGCACGACTAGCAGACAAGAGACCCAGTACTTC.

The V call is TRBV14, the J call TRBJ2-2; D ambiguous. The V gene lost 0 bases and the J gene lost 7 bases, with 9 bases spanning the gap. CDR3 length: 14 amino acids. Per the germline V gene, CDR1 is SGHDN and CDR2 is FVKESK. CDR3 amino acids: CASSQDRVVGELFF. The CDR3 DNA reads as TGTGCCAGCAGCCAAGATCGGGTAGTCGGGGAGCTGTTTTTT.